The present T cell receptor (beta chain) was sequenced within a study of blood T cell repertoires in COVID-19. About the study: COVID-19 samples, acute and convalescent, were from the United States, Italy and Spain. The cDNA or gDNA used as material had been derived from T cells, B-cell-depleted T cells, or PBMCs.

Per the original data handling: Amplification of reference gene primers was used by the study to estimate nucleated cell counts. The protocol was immunoSEQ multiplex PCR, while the TCRdb copy is restricted to in-frame clones and leaves out a portion. D and trimming come from the DNA, and the V and J calls and clone size come from that table. In the table there are under 250,000 clones, about 80% of which are singletons. This CDR3 is built from 15 residues. Germline V CDR1 and CDR2: MGHRA, YSYEKL. Trimming stripped 6 bases from V and 6 bases from J, with 20 bases between. Sample: peripheral blood. V is TRBV4-1 and J is TRBJ1-2; no clear D. This sequence was found in an elderly man with acute or convalescent COVID-19. The CDR3 spells CASSRIGLTGDGYTF. The DNA for the CDR3 is TGCGCCAGCAGTCGAATCGGACTTACCGGGGATGGCTACACCTTC.